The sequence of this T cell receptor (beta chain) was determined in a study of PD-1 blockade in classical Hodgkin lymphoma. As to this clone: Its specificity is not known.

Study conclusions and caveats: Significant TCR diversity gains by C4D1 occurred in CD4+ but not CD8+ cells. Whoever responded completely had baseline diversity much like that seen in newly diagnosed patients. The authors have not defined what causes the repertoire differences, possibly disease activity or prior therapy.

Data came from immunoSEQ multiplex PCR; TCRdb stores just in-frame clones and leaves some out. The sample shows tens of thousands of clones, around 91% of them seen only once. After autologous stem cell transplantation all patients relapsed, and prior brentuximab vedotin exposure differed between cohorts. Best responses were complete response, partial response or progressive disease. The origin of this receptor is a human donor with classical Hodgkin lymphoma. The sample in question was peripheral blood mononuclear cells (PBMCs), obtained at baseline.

The CDR3 here is CASSLGGPANEKLFF. The CDR3 nucleotides are TGCGCCAGCAGCTTGGGTGGGCCCGCTAATGAAAAACTGTTTTTT. The rearrangement uses TRBV5-1 and TRBJ1-4; D remains ambiguous. Germline V gene data show CDR1 as SGHRS and CDR2 as YFSETQ. CDR3 length: 15 residues. Trimming removed 0 bases from V and 3 bases from J, with 9 bases in between.